Shown below are 29 T cell receptor beta chains from a single sample sequenced in a study of OX40 agonist ivuxolimab in advanced cancers. TCRdb's copy holds only in-frame clones and misses some; the assay was immunoSEQ multiplex PCR. Of fewer than 65,000 clones in the sample, 75% to 90% were seen once. Sequences were derived from CD4+ or CD8+ T cells sorted from blood, sampled in a trial of the OX40 agonist ivuxolimab. The receptors stem from an adult with an advanced solid tumor such as melanoma, head and neck, liver or kidney cancer.

This clone was observed a handful of times. This chain connects TRBV18 to TRBJ2-5; D is possibly TRBD2 (5 bases). The CDR3 has 13 residues. Germline V CDR1 and CDR2: KGHSH, LQKENI. V was clipped by 4 bases and J by 3 bases, with 9 bases between them. CDR3: CASSLGLEETQYF. As DNA, the CDR3 is TGTGCCAGCTCACTTGGACTCGAAGAGACCCAGTACTTC.

The chain links TRBV19 to TRBJ2-5, with 11 bases aligning to TRBD1. The J call may be in error: the DNA end matches TRBJ2-7 better. CDR3 length: 14 amino acids. Germline assignment: CDR1 LNHDA and CDR2 SQIVND (reference sequence). The CDR3, as DNA: TGTGCCAGTAGTTTGGGACAGGGGGCCTACGAGCAGTACTTC. Its translation is CASSLGQGAYEQYF.

V and J are TRBV5-4 and TRBJ1-2; perhaps TRBD1 as D (5 bases). The CDR3 extends over 13 amino acids. V was clipped by 1 base and J by 4 bases, with 8 bases between them. Germline loops: CDR1 SGHNT, CDR2 YYREEE (reference sequence). CDR3 bases: TGTGCCAGCAGCTTGACAGGATCCTATGGCTACACCTTC. This gives the protein CASSLTGSYGYTF. Full variable domain (remainder filled in from reference TRBV5-4 and TRBJ1-2): ETGVTQSPTHLIKTRGQQVTLRCSSQSGHNTVSWYQQALGQGPQFIFQYYREEENGRGNFPPRFSGLQFPNYSSELNVNALELDDSALYLCASSLTGSYGYTFGSGTRLTVV.

The rearrangement joins TRBV5-6 to TRBJ1-1, with D possibly being TRBD1 (5 bases). The CDR3 spans 15 residues. Germline values: CDR1 SGHDT, CDR2 YYEEEE. Deletions cut 5 bases from V and 4 bases from J, with 18 bases between. Here the CDR3 DNA reads TGTGCCAGCAGTCCGACAGCCCCAGCGGGCACTGAAGCTTTCTTT. Translation: CASSPTAPAGTEAFF.

The rearrangement joins TRBV7-9 to TRBJ1-4; the D is unclear. CDR3 length: 15 residues. Deletions cut 1 base from V and 5 bases from J, with 11 bases between. The germline gives CDR1 SEHNR, CDR2 FQNEAQ (reference sequence). The CDR3 DNA is TGTGCCAGCAGCTTAGATATGGGCCCCAATGAAAAACTGTTTTTT. Protein: CASSLDMGPNEKLFF.

This clone showed up just once. The chain has TRBV6-5 and TRBJ1-4, with D possibly being TRBD1 (6 bases). Trimming took off 4 bases at V and 7 bases at J, with 13 bases between the two ends. This CDR3 contains 14 residues. The germline V gene has CDR1 MNHEY and CDR2 SVGAGI. The CDR3 nucleotides are TGTGCCAGCAGTTGGGGCAGGGGAAGTGAAAAACTGTTTTTT. Amino acids: CASSWGRGSEKLFF.

The rearrangement uses TRBV6-5 and TRBJ1-1; D may be TRBD1 (6 bases). With 0 bases removed from V and 0 bases from J, the gap between germline ends came to 8 bases. The germline V gene encodes CDR1 MNHEY and CDR2 SVGAGI. The CDR3 has 15 residues. CDR3 in amino acids: CASSYSQGLNTEAFF. The CDR3 coding sequence is TGTGCCAGCAGTTACTCACAGGGCTTGAACACTGAAGCTTTCTTT.

This rearrangement joins TRBV5-6 to TRBJ2-3; 13 nucleotides agree with TRBD2. The CDR3 is 17 amino acids. J lost 2 bases, V lost 1 base, and 4 bases had no gene match. The germline CDR1 and CDR2 sequences are SGHDT and YYEEEE. The CDR3 coding sequence is TGTGCCAGCAGCTTGCTGACTAGCGGGGGGACCACAGATACGCAGTATTTT. Its translation: CASSLLTSGGTTDTQYF.

The chain carries TRBV7-2 and TRBJ2-5, with 11 bases that match TRBD2. CDR1 SGHTA and CDR2 FQGNSA come from the germline V gene. V was pared by 1 base and J by 2 bases, with 3 bases of the junction left unmatched. This CDR3 is 16 amino acids long. CDR3 amino acids: CASSLGLAGPQETQYF. The CDR3 DNA reads as TGTGCCAGCAGCTTAGGACTAGCGGGGCCACAAGAGACCCAGTACTTC.

The chain links TRBV11-3 to TRBJ1-1; tentatively, D is TRBD1 (6 bases). In germline, CDR1 is SGHNT, CDR2 YENEEA. Trimming took off 3 bases at V and 0 bases at J, with 8 bases between the two ends. This CDR3 spans 14 amino acids. CDR3 sequence: CASSFGGVNTEAFF. DNA for the CDR3: TGTGCCAGCAGCTTTGGGGGCGTGAACACTGAAGCTTTCTTT.

The CDR3, as DNA: TGTGCCAGCAGCTTGGTTCCAGGGAAGGTCGGGGAGCTGTTTTTT. Amino acids: CASSLVPGKVGELFF. This chain uses TRBV5-5 with TRBJ2-2; a weak D match, TRBD1 (5 bases). The CDR3 extends over 15 amino acids. Looked up from germline, CDR1 is SGHKS and CDR2 is YYEKEE (reference sequence). The V end was cut by 0 bases, the J end by 7 bases, with 13 bases between.

V and J are TRBV11-2 and TRBJ2-3, with no clear D. CDR1 is SGHAT and CDR2 is FQNNGV in the germline V gene. V lost 3 bases to trimming and J lost 2 bases, with 6 bases between them. There are 13 residues in the CDR3. The CDR3, as DNA: TGTGCCAGCAGCTTCGGCAACACAGATACGCAGTATTTT. Its protein product is CASSFGNTDTQYF.

The chain combines TRBV28 with TRBJ2-7; D unclear. The CDR3 totals 11 residues. V shed 5 bases and J shed 6 bases, with 8 bases lying between them. The germline V gene has CDR1 MDHEN and CDR2 SYDVKM. The CDR3 region is CASSLIGEQYF. The CDR3 DNA follows: TGTGCCAGCAGTCTCATAGGCGAGCAGTACTTC.

The J gene is TRBJ1-2, the V gene TRBV18, with D perhaps matching TRBD1 (6 bases). V dropped 4 bases and J dropped 4 bases, with 13 bases sitting between them. CDR1 KGHSH and CDR2 LQKENI come from the germline V gene. The CDR3 length is 14 residues. CDR3: CASSLDSPPYGYTF. CDR3 DNA sequence: TGTGCCAGCTCACTGGACAGCCCTCCCTATGGCTACACCTTC.

In nucleotides, the CDR3 is TGTGCCAGCACCCCGGGAGCGGGGACAGATTACAATGAGCAGTTCTTC. It is translated as CASTPGAGTDYNEQFF. The J gene is TRBJ2-1, the V gene TRBV5-4; D may correspond to TRBD1 or TRBD2 (7 bases each). The CDR3 loop spans 16 amino acids. Germline CDR1 reads SGHNT; CDR2 reads YYREEE (reference sequence). Trimming shortened V by 6 bases and J by 4 bases, and 20 bases separated the two germline ends.

CDR3 loop: CASSFRETFSYEQYF. The CDR3 nucleotides read TGTGCCAGCAGTTTTAGGGAAACCTTCTCCTACGAGCAGTACTTC. The chain uses TRBV28 and TRBJ2-7; no definite D call. CDR3 size: 15 residues. Germline CDR1 and CDR2: MDHEN and SYDVKM. With 3 bases removed from V and 0 bases from J, the gap between germline ends came to 12 bases. The variable domain in full, with the rest retrieved from reference TRBV28 and TRBJ2-7, is DVKVTQSSRYLVKRTGEKVFLECVQDMDHENMFWYRQDPGLGLRLIYFSYDVKMKEKGDIPEGYSVSREKKERFSLILESASTNQTSMYLCASSFRETFSYEQYFGPGTRLTVT.

Here the CDR3 reads CASSLDDGPGSPLHF. For the CDR3, the DNA is TGTGCCAGCAGCTTGGATGACGGCCCGGGATCACCCCTCCACTTT. V is TRBV5-6 and J is TRBJ1-6; no clear D. CDR1 and CDR2 (germline): SGHDT, YYEEEE. There are 15 residues in the CDR3. V dropped 0 bases and J dropped 10 bases, with 14 bases sitting between them.

This clone occurred once. The chain links TRBV28 to TRBJ2-7; TRBD1 is a possible D gene (6 bases). The CDR3 covers 14 residues. CDR1 and CDR2 from the germline V gene are MDHEN and SYDVKM. The V gene lost 6 bases and the J gene lost 0 bases, with 12 bases spanning the gap. The CDR3 sequence: CASSEQGSSYEQYF. Here the CDR3 DNA reads TGTGCCAGCAGCGAACAGGGAAGCTCCTACGAGCAGTACTTC.

V is TRBV6-1 and J is TRBJ1-6; D possibly corresponds to TRBD1 (5 bases). The CDR3 is made up of 13 amino acids. The V end lost 8 bases, the J end lost 5 bases, and 10 bases lay between the germline ends. The germline V gene encodes CDR1 MNHNS and CDR2 SASEGT. CDR3 DNA: TGTGCCAGCGGGATCAGGGATAATTCACCCCTCCACTTT. Protein: CASGIRDNSPLHF.

CDR3 residues: CAIRGQGGNYEQYF. The DNA of the CDR3 is TGTGCCATCAGGGGACAGGGCGGTAACTACGAGCAGTACTTC. V is TRBV10-3 and J is TRBJ2-7, with 9 bases lining up with TRBD1. Trimming cost V 6 bases and J 3 bases; bases outside gene matches: 6. Germline V gene lookup returns CDR1 ENHRY and CDR2 SYGVKD. CDR3 length: 14 amino acids.

This chain links TRBV27 with TRBJ1-6; D unresolved. CDR3 length: 16 amino acids. Germline V lookup: CDR1 MNHEY, CDR2 SMNVEV (reference sequence). V was pared by 6 bases and J by 0 bases, with 12 bases between. The CDR3 nucleotides are TGTGCCAGCAGCCCCACGGGGAGCTCCTATAATTCACCCCTCCACTTT. Translating it yields CASSPTGSSYNSPLHF.

The chain couples TRBV19 to TRBJ2-2; D remains unclear. From germline, CDR1 is LNHDA and CDR2 SQIVND (reference sequence). The CDR3 consists of 15 residues. The germline V and J ends were trimmed by 5 bases and 1 base, with 11 bases remaining between them. The CDR3 is CASSAWTGNTGELFF. In nucleotides, the CDR3 is TGTGCCAGTAGTGCTTGGACGGGGAACACCGGGGAGCTGTTTTTT.

In its sample, this clone was seen once. The chain has TRBV2 and TRBJ2-3; 9 nucleotides line up with TRBD1. Germline-derived CDR1 and CDR2 are SNHLY and FYNNEI. The CDR3 is 14 amino acids. With V trimmed by 6 bases and J by 5 bases, 6 bases remained unmatched. The CDR3 DNA sequence: TGTGCCAGCAGGCGACAGGGGGAAGGAGATACGCAGTATTTT. Encoded protein: CASRRQGEGDTQYF.

The chain recombines TRBV5-5 with TRBJ2-3; D not resolved. In germline, CDR1 is SGHKS, CDR2 YYEKEE (reference sequence). The germline V and J ends were trimmed by 1 base and 5 bases, with 11 bases remaining between them. The CDR3 has 14 residues. The CDR3 DNA reads as TGTGCCAGCAGCTTGAGTTTTCGTGGAGATACGCAGTATTTT. Translation gives CASSLSFRGDTQYF.

This clone was found once. The chain carries TRBV27 and TRBJ1-2; 7 bases match TRBD1. This CDR3 has 15 amino acids. Trimming cost V 0 bases and J 5 bases; bases outside gene matches: 6. Germline CDR1 reads MNHEY; CDR2 reads SMNVEV (reference sequence). The CDR3 DNA reads TGTGCCAGCAGTTTATCCAGGGGGGCCCAATATGGCTACACCTTC. Translation gives CASSLSRGAQYGYTF.

The CDR3 loop reads CASSGTGSSYNEQFF. CDR3 DNA: TGTGCCAGCAGCGGGACAGGGAGCTCCTACAATGAGCAGTTCTTC. V gene TRBV27 combines with J gene TRBJ2-1, with 9 positions matching TRBD1. CDR1 and CDR2 (germline): MNHEY, SMNVEV (reference sequence). The V and J ends lost 6 bases and 0 bases, in that order; junction bases with no gene match: 3. The CDR3 is 15 residues long.

This chain connects TRBV10-3 to TRBJ2-1; TRBD1 agrees at 10 bases. Trimming cost V 6 bases and J 5 bases; bases outside gene matches: 10. The germline gives CDR1 ENHRY, CDR2 SYGVKD. The CDR3 contains 16 residues. The CDR3 loop is CAIRSHGTGVDNEQFF. The CDR3 region has the DNA TGTGCCATCAGGTCACACGGGACAGGGGTTGACAATGAGCAGTTCTTC.

Only a few counts were recorded for this clone. The gene calls are TRBV5-1 and TRBJ1-5, with a possible D match to TRBD1 (6 bases). CDR3 length: 14 amino acids. V lost 2 bases and J 5 bases, leaving 11 bases between the germline ends. Per the germline V gene, CDR1 is SGHRS and CDR2 is YFSETQ. The CDR3 nucleotides read TGCGCCAGCAGCTTTGCAGGGGAGGATCAGCCCCAGCATTTT. It translates to CASSFAGEDQPQHF.

The chain couples TRBV27 to TRBJ1-1; the D gene is possibly TRBD1 (5 bases). Trimming shortened V by 3 bases and J by 0 bases, and 14 bases separated the two germline ends. The CDR3 extends over 16 amino acids. From germline, CDR1 is MNHEY and CDR2 SMNVEV (reference sequence). The CDR3 bases are TGTGCCAGCAGTTTTCGGGGGAGAGGAATGAACACTGAAGCTTTCTTT. Its protein is CASSFRGRGMNTEAFF.